The T cell receptor (beta chain) described here comes from a study of cytomegalovirus exposure and HLA in healthy donors. Overall study findings and caveats: Researchers left out some V segments, among them TRBV6-2 and TRBV6-3, as indistinguishable.

The trim removed 4 bases at V and 14 bases at J, leaving 5 bases unmatched. CDR3 length: 12 residues. CDR1 is SGHRS, CDR2 YFSETQ, per germline. Researchers ran the PCR with 60 Vbeta and 13 Jbeta primers. Clones were sequenced by immunoSEQ multiplex PCR, and TCRdb holds only the in-frame ones, with some missing. The table has 100,000 to 150,000 clones, 8% to 11% seen once. This clone was seen at least ten times. The antigen is not known. The TCR was taken from a woman aged 18-35 years in good health and CMV-seropositive. This chain links TRBV5-1 with TRBJ1-4, with TRBD1 matching over 10 bases. The source material was PBMCs. The DNA for the CDR3 is TGCGCCAGCAGCCCGGGACAGGGGATGCTGTTTTTT. Translation: CASSPGQGMLFF.